This T cell receptor (beta chain) was sequenced for a study of blood T cells in healthy people across ages. Germline CDR1 and CDR2: SGHTA and FQGNSA. The CDR3 has 16 amino acids. A second PCR of about 7 to 11 cycles used a sample-barcoded 5' primer and a J-beta primer mix. Each sample provided no less than 2.5 million CDR3-containing paired-end reads. One entry per CDR3 protein, called by TCRdb with MiXCR from the 5' RACE reads. The sample shows about 1.8 million distinct CDR3 sequences, just under 50% of them seen only once. About this clonotype itself: What it recognizes is unknown.

Study outcomes and limitations: Naive T cell percentage showed a strong correlation with the diversity of TCR beta. Per million T cells, the diversity of TCR beta decreased roughly linearly as age advanced.

This clonotype was sampled from a woman aged 40 to 50 in good health. The source material was blood. The V call is TRBV7-2, the J call TRBJ2-5; 15 bases line up with TRBD2. The last part of the DNA fits TRBJ2-7 better; the J call may be wrong. CDR3 region: CASSRRTSGGVHEQYF. CDR3 bases: TGTGCCAGCAGCCGTCGGACTAGCGGGGGGGTACACGAGCAGTACTTC.